Each of the 27 T cell receptor beta chains below was sequenced from the same sample in a study of blood T cell repertoires in COVID-19. Libraries were prepared by immunoSEQ multiplex PCR; TCRdb keeps only in-frame clonotypes and omits some of them. The profile covers 300,000 to 400,000 clones, with more than 85% appearing a single time and less than 3.5% taken by the ten largest. Sample: peripheral blood. The receptors come from a human donor in a cohort sampled during active COVID-19.

This rearrangement joins TRBV3-1 (or the pseudogene TRBV3-2) to TRBJ2-7; 12 bases line up with TRBD1. Germline assignment: CDR1 LGHDT and CDR2 YNNKEL (reference sequence). The V segment lost 3 bases and the J segment 6 bases; nucleotides outside the gene matches: 9. CDR3 length: 16 residues. The CDR3 protein is CASSQGPGQGASEQYF. In DNA form, the CDR3 reads TGTGCCAGCAGCCAGGGGCCGGGACAGGGGGCAAGCGAGCAGTACTTC.

The J gene is TRBJ2-1, the V gene TRBV2, with a possible D match to TRBD2 (7 bases). Looked up from germline, CDR1 is SNHLY and CDR2 is FYNNEI. V dropped 4 bases and J dropped 7 bases, with 11 bases sitting between them. CDR3 size: 13 residues. The CDR3: CASSVEGGNEQFF. The CDR3 DNA is TGTGCCAGCAGTGTTGAGGGGGGGAATGAGCAGTTCTTC.

The chain recombines TRBV10-3 with TRBJ1-1; no clear D gene. Germline V gives CDR1 ENHRY, CDR2 SYGVKD. The V and J ends lost 0 bases and 0 bases respectively, with 5 bases between them. The CDR3 totals 14 residues. CDR3 sequence: CAISESRVNTEAFF. The DNA of the CDR3 is TGTGCCATCAGTGAGTCTCGAGTGAACACTGAAGCTTTCTTT.

The chain joins TRBV7-8 to TRBJ2-3; 9 nucleotides agree with TRBD2. CDR3 length: 19 amino acids. V shed 5 bases, J shed 0 bases, and the junction held 15 bases outside the gene matches. Germline V CDR1 and CDR2: SGHVS, FQNEAQ. CDR3 loop: CASSRALAGRFSSTDTQYF. CDR3 DNA sequence: TGTGCCAGCAGCCGAGCCCTAGCGGGGCGATTCTCTAGCACAGATACGCAGTATTTT.

The rearrangement joins TRBV9 to TRBJ2-1, with 9 nucleotides matching TRBD1. With V trimmed by 4 bases and J by 8 bases, 16 bases remained unmatched. Germline CDR1 SGDLS, CDR2 YYNGEE. This CDR3 spans 17 amino acids. The CDR3 loop is CASSPLSGTGYIHEQFF. The CDR3 DNA is TGTGCCAGCAGCCCCTTATCCGGGACAGGGTATATCCATGAGCAGTTCTTC.

The chain carries TRBV28 and TRBJ2-1; D gene uncertain. Trimming took off 3 bases at V and 5 bases at J, with 20 bases between the two ends. CDR1 is MDHEN, CDR2 SYDVKM, per germline. This CDR3 contains 17 residues. CDR3 amino acids: CASSLLGPETLNNEQFF. As DNA, the CDR3 is TGTGCCAGCAGTTTGTTGGGCCCAGAAACCTTAAACAATGAGCAGTTCTTC.

This chain links TRBV27 with TRBJ2-1; 12 positions match TRBD1. The V and J ends lost 5 bases and 6 bases, in that order; junction bases with no gene match: 8. CDR3 length: 16 residues. Germline-derived CDR1 and CDR2 are MNHEY and SMNVEV (reference sequence). CDR3 sequence (DNA): TGTGCCAGCAGTCCCCCGGGACAGGGGGCTTTCAATGAGCAGTTCTTC. This encodes CASSPPGQGAFNEQFF.

This chain connects TRBV5-1 to TRBJ2-2; D remains ambiguous. CDR3 length equals 13 residues. CDR1 is SGHRS, CDR2 YFSETQ, per germline. Trimming left V 0 bases short and J 6 bases short, with 6 bases between. This CDR3 is CASSLDMAGELFF. In DNA, the CDR3 is TGCGCCAGCAGCTTGGACATGGCCGGGGAGCTGTTTTTT.

The chain carries TRBV24-1 and TRBJ1-4; D perhaps matches TRBD1 (6 bases). The CDR3 sequence is 19 residues long. V lost 2 bases and J 8 bases, leaving 26 bases between the germline ends. Germline V gene lookup returns CDR1 KGHDR and CDR2 SFDVKD. The CDR3 here is CATSDSPPGGAGVEEKLFF. In DNA form, the CDR3 reads TGTGCCACCAGTGATTCGCCCCCTGGGGGGGCGGGGGTTGAAGAAAAACTGTTTTTT.

The CDR3 nucleotides are TGTGCCATCAGTGATCGTAGGGGGTTCCAAGAGACCCAGTACTTC. The encoded protein is CAISDRRGFQETQYF. The rearrangement joins TRBV10-3 to TRBJ2-5; tentatively, D is TRBD1 (6 bases). The V end lost 3 bases, the J end lost 1 base, and 12 bases lay between the germline ends. The germline gives CDR1 ENHRY, CDR2 SYGVKD. The CDR3 has 15 residues.

This clone was detected ten times or more. The chain recombines TRBV3-1 (or the pseudogene TRBV3-2) with TRBJ1-4, with D unclear. The CDR3 sequence is 14 residues long. V was clipped by 0 bases and J by 5 bases, with 7 bases between them. The germline gives CDR1 LGHDT, CDR2 YNNKEL (reference sequence). CDR3 DNA: TGTGCCAGCAGCCAAGATGCACGGAATGAAAAACTGTTTTTT. Protein sequence: CASSQDARNEKLFF.

The gene calls are TRBV9 and TRBJ1-2, with D perhaps TRBD1 (5 bases). V lost 4 bases and J lost 5, with 9 bases in between. From germline, CDR1 is SGDLS and CDR2 YYNGEE. This CDR3 has 12 amino acids. CDR3 sequence reads: CASSTGVYGYTF. CDR3 DNA: TGTGCCAGCAGCACGGGGGTTTATGGCTACACCTTC.

The J gene is TRBJ1-2, the V gene TRBV19; TRBD1 might be the D (6 bases). Germline CDR1 LNHDA, CDR2 SQIVND (reference sequence). Trimming pared 5 bases from V and 0 bases from J, leaving 13 bases between. The CDR3 is 15 amino acids. CDR3 loop: CASSYRDTPNYGYTF. Here the CDR3 DNA reads TGTGCCAGTAGTTACCGGGACACCCCTAACTATGGCTACACCTTC. Using reference TRBV19 and TRBJ1-2 for the parts outside the CDR3, the full variable domain is DGGITQSPKYLFRKEGQNVTLSCEQNLNHDAMYWYRQDPGQGLRLIYYSQIVNDFQKGDIAEGYSVSREKKESFPLTVTSAQKNPTAFYLCASSYRDTPNYGYTFGSGTRLTVV.

The chain combines TRBV5-1 with TRBJ2-1; 7 bases are a match to TRBD2. CDR1 and CDR2 from the germline V gene are SGHRS and YFSETQ. The CDR3 consists of 15 residues. The V gene end was trimmed by 0 bases and the J gene end by 5 bases; junction bases not matched to a gene: 5. The CDR3 DNA sequence: TGCGCCAGCAGCTTGGTGGCTAGCGGAAACAATGAGCAGTTCTTC. This gives the protein CASSLVASGNNEQFF.

This clone was detected only a few times. CDR3 region: CSASGVHHNEQFF. The CDR3 coding sequence is TGCAGTGCTAGTGGCGTCCACCACAATGAGCAGTTCTTC. This chain connects TRBV20-1 to TRBJ2-1; no firm D call. This CDR3 is built from 13 residues. CDR1 and CDR2 from the germline V gene are DFQATT and SNEGSKA (reference sequence). Trimming left V 3 bases short and J 5 bases short, with 11 bases between.

The V gene is TRBV5-1, the J gene TRBJ2-7, with 7 bases aligning to TRBD1. Germline assignment: CDR1 SGHRS and CDR2 YFSETQ. The CDR3 spans 13 residues. The V and J ends lost 4 bases and 2 bases, in that order; junction bases with no gene match: 3. The CDR3 nucleotides read TGCGCCAGCAGCAGGGGGACAGCCTACGAGCAGTACTTC. It is translated as CASSRGTAYEQYF.

This chain joins TRBV27 and TRBJ2-7, with D uncertain. V lost 0 bases and J 2 bases, leaving 8 bases between the germline ends. The CDR3 is 14 amino acids. Germline CDR1 and CDR2: MNHEY and SMNVEV (reference sequence). The CDR3 sequence: CASSLSPGAYEQYF. As DNA, the CDR3 is TGTGCCAGCAGTTTATCCCCGGGTGCCTACGAGCAGTACTTC.

This clone has a single count. The chain joins TRBV5-8 to TRBJ1-1; D remains unclear. The CDR3 loop spans 14 amino acids. V was trimmed by 7 bases and J by 1 base, leaving 14 bases between them. Germline-derived CDR1 and CDR2 are SGHTS and YDEGEE. CDR3 protein: CASSFPGSNTEAFF. DNA for the CDR3: TGTGCCAGCTCTTTCCCCGGTTCGAACACTGAAGCTTTCTTT.

The chain combines TRBV4-2 with TRBJ2-3; TRBD2 matches 10 bases. There are 19 residues in the CDR3. In germline, CDR1 is LGHNA, CDR2 YNFKEQ. The V gene end was trimmed by 0 bases and the J gene end by 5 bases; junction bases not matched to a gene: 14. Written as DNA, the CDR3 is TGTGCCAGCAGCCAAGATAGGGCTAGCGGGGGCACCGAGGAAGATACGCAGTATTTT. Its translation: CASSQDRASGGTEEDTQYF.

The gene calls are TRBV28 and TRBJ2-6, with TRBD2 as a possible D gene (6 bases). CDR1 and CDR2 from the germline V gene are MDHEN and SYDVKM. V dropped 6 bases and J dropped 0 bases, with 9 bases sitting between them. The CDR3 spans 15 residues. In DNA form, the CDR3 reads TGTGCCAGCAGCCCCGGGGGCTCTGGGGCCAACGTCCTGACTTTC. Encoded protein: CASSPGGSGANVLTF.

The table lists this clone with many counts. The V call is TRBV5-1, the J call TRBJ2-1, with TRBD2 matching 9 bases. Trimming cost V 0 bases and J 7 bases; bases outside gene matches: 5. CDR1 and CDR2 from the germline V gene are SGHRS and YFSETQ. The CDR3 totals 15 residues. CDR3 sequence (DNA): TGCGCCAGCAGCTTGGATGCGGGAGGGGCAAATGAGCAGTTCTTC. This codes for CASSLDAGGANEQFF.

V and J are TRBV6-5 and TRBJ2-2; D might be TRBD1 (6 bases). CDR1 is MNHEY, CDR2 SVGAGI, per germline. The CDR3 has 13 residues. V lost 6 bases to trimming and J lost 6 bases, with 11 bases between them. DNA for the CDR3: TGTGCCAGCAGCAGGCAGGGGCCCGGGGAGCTGTTTTTT. Translation: CASSRQGPGELFF.

The chain has TRBV18 and TRBJ1-3; TRBD1 matches 10 bases. Germline CDR1 reads KGHSH; CDR2 reads LQKENI. This CDR3 contains 15 residues. V lost 4 bases, J lost 4 bases, and 4 bases stayed unmatched. The CDR3 region has the DNA TGTGCCAGCTCACGGGACAGGGGTACCGGAAACACCATATATTTT. Its protein is CASSRDRGTGNTIYF.

The gene calls are TRBV6-5 and TRBJ2-5; D is possibly TRBD2 (7 bases). Germline CDR1 and CDR2: MNHEY and SVGAGI. The V end lost 8 bases, the J end lost 2 bases, and 15 bases lay between the germline ends. CDR3 length equals 14 residues. The CDR3 loop is CASHGGAKQETQYF. The CDR3 coding sequence is TGTGCCAGCCATGGGGGGGCGAAACAAGAGACCCAGTACTTC.

The V gene is TRBV5-5, the J gene TRBJ2-7; 9 nucleotides align to TRBD1. Per germline, CDR1 SGHKS and CDR2 YYEKEE (reference sequence). J gave up 1 base and V 4 bases, and 6 bases lay outside the gene matches. This CDR3 has 15 residues. CDR3 amino acids: CASSVGTGRSYEQYF. DNA of the CDR3: TGTGCCAGCAGCGTGGGGACAGGGAGATCCTACGAGCAGTACTTC.

The gene calls are TRBV6-2 or TRBV6-3 and TRBJ2-7, with a weak D call TRBD2 (5 bases). This CDR3 spans 12 amino acids. The V and J ends lost 4 bases and 6 bases respectively, with 10 bases between them. Germline V CDR1 and CDR2: MNHEY, SVGEGT. CDR3 sequence: CASSWIGGEQYF. In DNA, the CDR3 is TGTGCCAGCAGTTGGATAGGAGGCGAGCAGTACTTC.

V and J are TRBV4-2 and TRBJ1-4; D ambiguous. CDR1 LGHNA and CDR2 YNFKEQ come from the germline V gene. This CDR3 region has 16 residues. Trimming stripped 0 bases from V and 3 bases from J, with 11 bases between. In nucleotides, the CDR3 is TGTGCCAGCAGCCAAGATCTAGAGGGCGCTAATGAAAAACTGTTTTTT. Residues: CASSQDLEGANEKLFF.